A single sample is the source of the 30 T cell receptor beta chains below, sequenced in a study of shared T cell receptors in the human thymus. The protocol was immunoSEQ multiplex PCR, while the TCRdb copy is restricted to in-frame clones and leaves out a portion. The profile shows hundreds of thousands of clones, around nine tenths of them singletons. Another study also made use of these data, one on human thymus T cells.

What was sequenced was thymocytes. These receptors came from a boy in the first two years of life with a congenital heart defect.

The gene calls are TRBV4-3 and TRBJ2-7, with D tentatively TRBD2 (6 bases). The germline V gene has CDR1 LGHNA and CDR2 YSLEER. The length of the CDR3 is 19 residues. V lost 1 base, J lost 0 bases, and 22 bases lay in between. The CDR3 region is CASSQASGTLFSNSYEQYF. The CDR3 DNA sequence: TGCGCCAGCAGCCAAGCTTCCGGGACTCTTTTTTCGAACTCCTACGAGCAGTACTTC.

This chain uses TRBV21-1 with TRBJ2-7; the D call of TRBD2 is as the table states it, not checked on the DNA. TRBV21-1 is shown as a pseudogene. This CDR3 region has 18 residues. The CDR3, as DNA: TGTGCCAGCAGCAATCAGTCATGTACTAGCGGGGGAACCTACGAGCAGTACTTC. Protein: CASSNQSCTSGGTYEQYF.

V gene TRBV7-2 combines with J gene TRBJ2-3; TRBD2 matches 10 bases. From germline, CDR1 is SGHTA and CDR2 FQGNSA. This CDR3 is 19 amino acids long. V lost 2 bases to trimming and J lost 4 bases; unmatched junction nucleotides: 15. For the CDR3, the DNA is TGTGCCAGCAGCTTAAGGGCCCCCGGAGCGGGAGGGCCCGCAGATACGCAGTATTTT. Its translation: CASSLRAPGAGGPADTQYF.

The chain recombines TRBV19 with TRBJ2-1; 13 bases fit TRBD2. Trimming took 7 bases from V and 7 from J; bases not matched to a gene: 7. The germline V gene has CDR1 LNHDA and CDR2 SQIVND (reference sequence). The CDR3 loop spans 15 amino acids. The CDR3 region has the DNA TGTGCCAGTAACGGACTAGCGGGGGTCGGGAATGAGCAGTTCTTC. This encodes CASNGLAGVGNEQFF.

V gene TRBV10-3 combines with J gene TRBJ2-7; 9 nucleotides align to TRBD2. From germline, CDR1 is ENHRY and CDR2 SYGVKD. CDR3 size: 15 residues. V shed 4 bases and J 2 bases; nucleotides not matched to a gene: 6. The CDR3 here is CAISVSGSSPYEQYF. The DNA of the CDR3 is TGTGCCATCAGTGTTAGCGGGAGCTCCCCCTACGAGCAGTACTTC.

V is TRBV25-1 and J is TRBJ2-7; 8 bases agree with TRBD1. V shed 6 bases and J 2 bases; nucleotides not matched to a gene: 18. CDR1 and CDR2 from the germline V gene are MGHDK and SYGVNS. The CDR3 is made up of 18 amino acids. The CDR3 coding sequence is TGTGCCAGCAGAGGTTGGGACAGGAACCCAGCGGAAACCTACGAGCAGTACTTC. Protein product: CASRGWDRNPAETYEQYF.

Only a few counts were recorded for this clone. The chain uses TRBV7-9 and TRBJ1-5; unclear D gene. Germline-derived CDR1 and CDR2 are SEHNR and FQNEAQ (reference sequence). The germline V and J ends were trimmed by 4 bases and 4 bases, with 11 bases remaining between them. CDR3 length: 14 residues. The CDR3 DNA is TGTGCCAGCAGCTCGGAGGACGGGAATCAGCCCCAGCATTTT. It yields the protein CASSSEDGNQPQHF.

The rearrangement links TRBV10-3 to TRBJ2-2; TRBD2 matches at 11 bases. Trimming removed 4 bases from V and 3 bases from J; junction bases left unmatched: 4. CDR1 is ENHRY, CDR2 SYGVKD, per germline. This CDR3 region has 16 residues. The DNA of the CDR3 is TGTGCCATCAGTGGACCGGGACTAGCGGACACCGGGGAGCTGTTTTTT. Translation: CAISGPGLADTGELFF.

This chain connects TRBV7-2 to TRBJ1-3; D unclear. Between the trimmed V and J ends, which lost 2 bases and 5 bases, there was a span of 10 bases. Germline V lookup: CDR1 SGHTA, CDR2 FQGNSA. The CDR3 extends over 14 amino acids. CDR3 sequence: CASSLLYQRNTIYF. The DNA of the CDR3 is TGTGCCAGCAGCTTACTTTACCAGAGAAACACCATATATTTT.

The chain has TRBV7-2 and TRBJ2-7; 8 bases are a match to TRBD1. Germline lookup yields CDR1 SGHTA and CDR2 FQGNSA. V was pared by 4 bases and J by 2 bases, with 10 bases of the junction left unmatched. The CDR3 sequence is 16 residues long. The CDR3 sequence is CASSSPRTGPTYEQYF. CDR3 DNA: TGTGCCAGCAGCTCGCCCCGGACAGGGCCTACCTACGAGCAGTACTTC.

The V and J genes are TRBV6-5 and TRBJ1-3; D ambiguous. The CDR3 loop spans 15 amino acids. V was pared by 2 bases and J by 0 bases, with 8 bases between. Germline V CDR1 and CDR2: MNHEY, SVGAGI. In nucleotides, the CDR3 is TGTGCCAGCAGTTACGGGCAGCCCTCTGGAAACACCATATATTTT. This translates into CASSYGQPSGNTIYF.

In its sample, this clone was seen a few times. The rearrangement uses TRBV13 and TRBJ1-2, with a weak D call TRBD1 (6 bases). V was shortened by 6 bases and J by 7 bases, with 9 bases between the two germline ends. CDR1 and CDR2 from the germline V gene are PRHDT and FYEKMQ (reference sequence). There are 11 residues in the CDR3. In nucleotides, the CDR3 is TGTGCCAGCAGTCCAGGGGTTGGCTACACCTTC. This sequence encodes CASSPGVGYTF.

The CDR3 DNA reads as TGTGCCAGTAGCCCTAGCGGGAGGATGAAAGAGACCCAGTACTTC. This gives the protein CASSPSGRMKETQYF. This chain uses TRBV19 with TRBJ2-5, with TRBD2 matching over 11 bases. The V segment lost 6 bases and the J segment 3 bases; nucleotides outside the gene matches: 6. CDR1 is LNHDA and CDR2 is SQIVND in the germline V gene (reference sequence). This CDR3 comprises 15 residues.

The V gene is TRBV6-5, the J gene TRBJ1-2; D unresolved. Between the trimmed V and J ends, which lost 6 bases and 6 bases, there was a span of 14 bases. Germline V gene lookup returns CDR1 MNHEY and CDR2 SVGAGI. This CDR3 contains 13 residues. DNA of the CDR3: TGTGCCAGCAGGTCCGAGGAAGGCGATGGCTACACCTTC. Translation: CASRSEEGDGYTF.

The rearrangement uses TRBV7-2 and TRBJ2-1, with D unresolved. CDR3 length: 16 residues. Germline V lookup: CDR1 SGHTA, CDR2 FQGNSA. V lost 1 base, J lost 4 bases, and 14 bases lay in between. The CDR3 DNA sequence: TGTGCCAGCAGCTTAGGCCCCGGGTTCGGGTACAATGAGCAGTTCTTC. Residues: CASSLGPGFGYNEQFF.

The V and J genes are TRBV5-1 and TRBJ2-5; a weak D match, TRBD1 (6 bases). The CDR3 length is 16 residues. Germline V lookup: CDR1 SGHRS, CDR2 YFSETQ. Trimming left V 7 bases short and J 2 bases short, with 21 bases between. The chain's CDR3 is CASRRGQDRLQETQYF. CDR3 coding DNA: TGCGCCAGCCGACGAGGCCAGGACAGACTACAAGAGACCCAGTACTTC.

This clone was detected only a few times. This sequence joins TRBV25-1 and TRBJ2-7, with TRBD1 matching over 10 bases. Looked up from germline, CDR1 is MGHDK and CDR2 is SYGVNS. This CDR3 spans 14 amino acids. Unmatched junction bases numbered 3, after V lost 4 bases and J lost 3 bases. The CDR3 nucleotides are TGTGCCAGCAGTGGGGACAGGGGAAACTACGAGCAGTACTTC. Its protein is CASSGDRGNYEQYF.

This chain links TRBV19 with TRBJ2-1, with 8 bases lining up with TRBD1. The CDR3 consists of 15 residues. Trimming at V came to 8 bases and at J to 7 bases, leaving 13 bases not matched to a gene. Germline CDR1 is LNHDA and CDR2 is SQIVND (reference sequence). The CDR3 bases are TGTGCCAGTTCCGCACCCGGGACAGGTGGGAATGAGCAGTTCTTC. Translating gives CASSAPGTGGNEQFF.

This clone showed up just a few times. The chain uses TRBV10-2 and TRBJ2-2, with 12 nucleotides matching TRBD2. This CDR3 is built from 20 residues. Looked up from germline, CDR1 is WSHSY and CDR2 is SAAADI. The trim removed 0 bases at V and 3 bases at J, leaving 11 bases unmatched. The CDR3 DNA reads as TGCGCCAGCAGTGAGTCGGCCGGACTAGCGGGAACCGGGGACACCGGGGAGCTGTTTTTT. It translates to CASSESAGLAGTGDTGELFF.

The rearrangement uses TRBV19 and TRBJ1-3, with 7 bases lining up with TRBD1. Germline lookup yields CDR1 LNHDA and CDR2 SQIVND (reference sequence). Losses at the gene ends were 4 bases for V and 2 bases for J; bases not matched to a gene: 5. The CDR3 extends over 15 amino acids. CDR3: CASSSPGTAGNTIYF. The CDR3 coding sequence is TGTGCCAGTAGTAGCCCCGGGACAGCTGGAAACACCATATATTTT. Full variable domain (rest looked up from reference TRBV19 and TRBJ1-3): DGGITQSPKYLFRKEGQNVTLSCEQNLNHDAMYWYRQDPGQGLRLIYYSQIVNDFQKGDIAEGYSVSREKKESFPLTVTSAQKNPTAFYLCASSSPGTAGNTIYFGEGSWLTVV.

This clone has a single count. The rearrangement uses TRBV6-5 and TRBJ1-5; TRBD1 aligns across 7 bases. The CDR3 sequence is 14 residues long. The J segment lost 6 bases and the V segment lost 4 bases, leaving 6 bases of the junction unmatched. The germline gives CDR1 MNHEY, CDR2 SVGAGI. Here the CDR3 DNA reads TGTGCCAGCAGTTCGACAGGGAAGGGTCAGCCCCAGCATTTT. It encodes CASSSTGKGQPQHF.

The rearrangement joins TRBV27 to TRBJ1-1; D gene ambiguous. Per the germline V gene, CDR1 is MNHEY and CDR2 is SMNVEV (reference sequence). The CDR3 sequence is 18 residues long. Trimming cost V 2 bases and J 0 bases, with 19 bases left between them. This chain's CDR3 is CASSLQFPLQRMNTEAFF. The CDR3 DNA is TGTGCCAGCAGTTTACAGTTCCCATTACAGAGAATGAACACTGAAGCTTTCTTT.

The chain carries TRBV7-9 and TRBJ2-7; 7 nucleotides align to TRBD1. The germline V gene has CDR1 SEHNR and CDR2 FQNEAQ (reference sequence). V dropped 3 bases and J dropped 7; count of bases not matched to a gene: 3. The CDR3 covers 12 residues. Written as DNA, the CDR3 is TGTGCCAGCAGCTTGACAGGGAAAGAGCAGTACTTC. It is translated as CASSLTGKEQYF.

This clone was seen a single time. The rearrangement links TRBV7-2 to TRBJ2-7, with D tentatively TRBD1 (7 bases). The CDR3 sequence is 14 residues long. Trimming pared 5 bases from V and 2 bases from J, leaving 13 bases between. Germline CDR1 SGHTA, CDR2 FQGNSA. The CDR3 loop reads CASSPQGEAYEQYF. CDR3 nucleotide sequence: TGTGCCAGCAGCCCCCAGGGGGAGGCCTACGAGCAGTACTTC.

The rearrangement links TRBV25-1 to TRBJ2-1; TRBD2 is a possible D gene (5 bases). Germline CDR1 MGHDK, CDR2 SYGVNS. Trimming shortened V by 2 bases and J by 6 bases, and 11 bases separated the two germline ends. The CDR3 is 14 amino acids. The CDR3 DNA reads TGTGCCAGCAGTGAACCCACGGGGTCCAATGAGCAGTTCTTC. Translation: CASSEPTGSNEQFF.

V usage is TRBV10-3 and J usage is TRBJ2-2; no definite D call. CDR1 is ENHRY, CDR2 SYGVKD, per germline. The length of the CDR3 is 15 residues. Trimming left V 5 bases short and J 3 bases short, with 13 bases between. The CDR3 nucleotides are TGTGCCATCAGTCAGCTAGGTTCGGACACCGGGGAGCTGTTTTTT. It yields the protein CAISQLGSDTGELFF.

This clone was seen once. The chain combines TRBV7-3 with TRBJ2-7, with D possibly TRBD2 on 6 matching bases. Trimming pared 6 bases from V and 0 bases from J, leaving 21 bases between. Germline V gene sequence: CDR1 SGHTA, CDR2 FQGTGA. The CDR3 is 17 residues long. CDR3 nucleotides: TGTGCCAGCAGGTTTAACGGAGCTAGCGACATCTCCTACGAGCAGTACTTC. Its protein product is CASRFNGASDISYEQYF.

V gene TRBV15 combines with J gene TRBJ2-7; D may be TRBD1 (6 bases). This CDR3 has 16 amino acids. V was shortened by 5 bases and J by 2 bases, with 19 bases between the two germline ends. Germline V gene data show CDR1 as LNHNV and CDR2 as YYDKDF (reference sequence). The CDR3: CATSPTFSGAPYEQYF. The CDR3 bases are TGTGCCACCAGCCCAACCTTCTCAGGGGCACCCTACGAGCAGTACTTC.

The V and J genes are TRBV13 and TRBJ2-7; 12 bases are a match to TRBD2. With V trimmed by 5 bases and J by 0 bases, 8 bases remained unmatched. CDR3 length: 17 amino acids. CDR1 and CDR2 (germline): PRHDT, FYEKMQ (reference sequence). CDR3: CASSLWTSGASSYEQYF. The DNA for the CDR3 is TGTGCCAGCAGCCTCTGGACTAGCGGGGCCAGCTCCTACGAGCAGTACTTC.

This clone has a single count. The V call is TRBV18, the J call TRBJ1-5, with a weak D call TRBD1 (5 bases). Trimming pared 10 bases from V and 0 bases from J, leaving 10 bases between. Germline V gene sequence: CDR1 KGHSH, CDR2 LQKENI. The CDR3 is made up of 13 amino acids. The CDR3 here is CATSTVSNQPQHF. For the CDR3, the DNA is TGTGCCACCTCGACAGTTAGCAATCAGCCCCAGCATTTT.